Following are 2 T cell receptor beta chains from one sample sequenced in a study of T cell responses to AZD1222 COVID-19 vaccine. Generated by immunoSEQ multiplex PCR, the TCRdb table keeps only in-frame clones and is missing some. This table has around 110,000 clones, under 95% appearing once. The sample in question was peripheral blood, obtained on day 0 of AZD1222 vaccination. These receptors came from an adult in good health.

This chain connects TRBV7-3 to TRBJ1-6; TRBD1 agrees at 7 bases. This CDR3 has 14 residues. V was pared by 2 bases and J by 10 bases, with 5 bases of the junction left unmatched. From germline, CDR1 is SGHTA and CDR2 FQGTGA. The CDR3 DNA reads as TGTGCCAGCAGCTTAGGGCAGGGGGTATCACCCCTCCACTTT. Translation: CASSLGQGVSPLHF.

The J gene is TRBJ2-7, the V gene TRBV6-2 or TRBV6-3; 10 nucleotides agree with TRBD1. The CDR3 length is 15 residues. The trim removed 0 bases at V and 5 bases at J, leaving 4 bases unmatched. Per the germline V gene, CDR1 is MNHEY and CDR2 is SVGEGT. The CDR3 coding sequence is TGTGCCAGCAGTTACTCGGGGACAGGGGTGCACGAGCAGTACTTC. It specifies CASSYSGTGVHEQYF.